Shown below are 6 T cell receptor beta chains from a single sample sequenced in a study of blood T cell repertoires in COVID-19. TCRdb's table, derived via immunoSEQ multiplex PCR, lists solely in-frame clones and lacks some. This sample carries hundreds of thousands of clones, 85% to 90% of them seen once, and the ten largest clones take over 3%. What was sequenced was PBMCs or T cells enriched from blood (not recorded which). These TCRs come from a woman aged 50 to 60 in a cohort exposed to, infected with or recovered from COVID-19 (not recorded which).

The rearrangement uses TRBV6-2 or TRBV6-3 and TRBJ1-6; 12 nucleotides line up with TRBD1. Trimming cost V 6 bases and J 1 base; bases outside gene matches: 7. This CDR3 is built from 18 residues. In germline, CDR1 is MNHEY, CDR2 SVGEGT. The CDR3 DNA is TGTGCCAGCAGCTCCGGGACAGGGGGCAGATCCTATAATTCACCCCTCCACTTT. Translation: CASSSGTGGRSYNSPLHF.

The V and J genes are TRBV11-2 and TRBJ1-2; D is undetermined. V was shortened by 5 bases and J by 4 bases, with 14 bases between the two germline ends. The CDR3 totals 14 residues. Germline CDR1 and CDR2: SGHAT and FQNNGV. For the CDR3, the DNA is TGTGCCAGCAGCCCCTCCACCCGGGGCTATGGCTACACCTTC. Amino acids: CASSPSTRGYGYTF.

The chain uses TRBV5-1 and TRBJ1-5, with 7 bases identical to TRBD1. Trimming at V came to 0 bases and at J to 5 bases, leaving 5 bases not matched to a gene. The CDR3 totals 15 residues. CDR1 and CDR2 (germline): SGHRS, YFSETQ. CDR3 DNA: TGCGCCAGCAGCTTGGTTGGAGGGGGCGATCAGCCCCAGCATTTT. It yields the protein CASSLVGGGDQPQHF. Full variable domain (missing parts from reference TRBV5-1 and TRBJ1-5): KAGVTQTPRYLIKTRGQQVTLSCSPISGHRSVSWYQQTPGQGLQFLFEYFSETQRNKGNFPGRFSGRQFSNSRSEMNVSTLELGDSALYLCASSLVGGGDQPQHFGDGTRLSIL.

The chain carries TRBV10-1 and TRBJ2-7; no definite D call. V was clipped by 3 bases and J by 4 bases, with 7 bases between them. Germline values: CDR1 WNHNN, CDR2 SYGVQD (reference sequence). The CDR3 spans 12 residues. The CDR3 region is CASSDPGYEQYF. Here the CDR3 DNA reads TGCGCCAGCAGTGATCCAGGATACGAGCAGTACTTC.

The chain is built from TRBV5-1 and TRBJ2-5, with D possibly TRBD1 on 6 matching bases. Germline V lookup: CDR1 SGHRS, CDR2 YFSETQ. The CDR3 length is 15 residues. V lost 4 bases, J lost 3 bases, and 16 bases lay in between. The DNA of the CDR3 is TGCGCCAGCAGCCCACAAGGGACATGGGAAGAGACCCAGTACTTC. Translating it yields CASSPQGTWEETQYF.

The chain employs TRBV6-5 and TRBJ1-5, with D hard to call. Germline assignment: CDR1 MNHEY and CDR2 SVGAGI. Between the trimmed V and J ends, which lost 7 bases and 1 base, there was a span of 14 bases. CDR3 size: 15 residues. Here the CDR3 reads CASTSGGSSNQPQHF. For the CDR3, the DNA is TGTGCCAGCACTTCGGGAGGGTCGAGCAATCAGCCCCAGCATTTT.